Reported below is one T cell receptor beta chain. The antigen is undetermined. Some clones are missing from TCRdb's copy, which holds only in-frame ones; the method was immunoSEQ multiplex PCR. The table includes about 2 million clones, roughly 94% detected once. The data originate from a study of shared clonotypes between healthy human individuals. Study-wide points: Rarefaction indicated that sorted-subset sequencing remained incomplete although depth was large.

CDR3 length: 14 amino acids. With 0 bases removed from V and 5 bases from J, the gap between germline ends came to 10 bases. Germline CDR1 and CDR2: MNHEY and SVGAGI. Sequencing was performed on naive CD4+ T cells sorted from blood. Subset defined: CD45RA+ positively selected. The chain uses TRBV6-5 and TRBJ1-1, with D possibly matching TRBD1 (5 bases). The clonotype originates from a man between 18 and 29 years old in good health. CDR3 in amino acids: CASSYSRRVTEAFF. The CDR3 nucleotides read TGTGCCAGCAGTTACTCACGCAGGGTTACTGAAGCTTTCTTT.